These 31 T cell receptor beta chains originate from one sample sequenced in a study of T cells in women clearing cervical HPV infection. Using immunoSEQ multiplex PCR, the repertoire was profiled, and TCRdb retains in-frame clones only, with some absent. This listing includes approximately 33,000 clones. The sequenced sample consisted of blood buffy coat. The receptors originated from a woman between 18 and 70 years old with a cervical HPV16 infection that either progressed to CIN3+ or cleared (not recorded which).

To note about this clone: The read is 3 residues too short to cover the CDR3 end, so that end is filled in from the germline J gene. The chain carries TRBV19 and TRBJ2-5; the match to TRBD1 covers 12 bases. This CDR3 has 16 amino acids. Trimming took 6 bases from V and 3 from J; bases not matched to a gene: 8. Germline CDR1 and CDR2: LNHDA and SQIVND (reference sequence). The CDR3 DNA, read in part, is TGTGCCAGTAGCATAACCGGGACAGGGGGCGAAGAGACC. Residues: CASSITGTGGEET. The CDR3, in full, reads CASSITGTGGEETQYF.

On this clone: The read ends 3 residues before the CDR3 terminus; that terminus is restored from the germline J gene. This chain connects TRBV10-3 to TRBJ2-3; 9 nucleotides line up with TRBD1. Germline V lookup: CDR1 ENHRY, CDR2 SYGVKD. This CDR3 region has 14 residues. V lost 11 bases to trimming and J lost 3 bases; unmatched junction nucleotides: 9. The CDR3 sequence: CAVKPGQGTDTQYF. CDR3 bases read: TGTGCCGTCAAACCGGGACAGGGAACAGATACG.

On this clone itself: Coverage ceases 3 residues before the CDR3 finishes, and the germline J gene fills in the end. V gene TRBV20-1 combines with J gene TRBJ1-2; 10 bases are shared with TRBD1. Germline V gene lookup returns CDR1 DFQATT and CDR2 SNEGSKA (reference sequence). This CDR3 is 15 amino acids long. The V and J ends lost 3 bases and 4 bases, in that order; junction bases with no gene match: 8. The CDR3 is CSASRPGQGFYGYTF. The covered CDR3 bases are TGCAGTGCTAGTAGACCGGGACAGGGGTTCTATGGC.

As concerns this clone: Read data end 3 residues before the CDR3 end; the end is taken from the germline J gene. The chain couples TRBV4-1 to TRBJ2-3, with D perhaps matching TRBD1 (5 bases). CDR3 size: 16 residues. The germline V gene has CDR1 MGHRA and CDR2 YSYEKL. The V end was cut by 2 bases, the J end by 2 bases, with 14 bases between. CDR3 bases read: TGCGCCAGCAGCCAACCGGGCAGGGATAACACAGATACG. It yields the protein CASSQPGRDNTDT. In full, the CDR3 is CASSQPGRDNTDTQYF.

Of note for this clone: The CDR3 end is not reached by the read, which stops 3 residues before it; the germline J gene fills it in. The V gene is TRBV20-1, the J gene TRBJ2-3, with D possibly TRBD2 on 6 matching bases. CDR1 DFQATT and CDR2 SNEGSKA come from the germline V gene (reference sequence). Trimming took 6 bases from V and 0 from J, leaving 13 bases between them. This CDR3 comprises 14 residues. The CDR3 bases that were read are TGCAGTGCCGGGCGGGAAGCTAGCACAGATACG. Its protein is CSAGREASTDT. The entire CDR3 protein is CSAGREASTDTQYF.

About this clone itself: The observed sequence ends 3 residues before the CDR3 terminus, with the missing tail filled in from the germline J gene. V usage is TRBV2 and J usage is TRBJ2-2; D is unclear. Germline V gene lookup returns CDR1 SNHLY and CDR2 FYNNEI. The V gene lost 4 bases and the J gene lost 3 bases, with 9 bases spanning the gap. This CDR3 is 14 amino acids long. Incomplete CDR3 DNA: TGTGCCAGCAGTGGCCTAGAAGACACCGGGGAG. It translates to CASSGLEDTGE. The entire CDR3 protein is CASSGLEDTGELFF.

Notes on this clone: The read terminates 3 residues before the CDR3 end, so the remaining end is supplied by the germline J gene. The V call is TRBV20-1, the J call TRBJ2-3; TRBD2 agrees at 10 bases. V was clipped by 4 bases and J by 5 bases; unmatched bases: 6. The CDR3 sequence is 14 residues long. Germline lookup yields CDR1 DFQATT and CDR2 SNEGSKA (reference sequence). The CDR3 bases that were read are TGCAGTGCTAAGCGGGAGGGCAGTTTAGATACG. It encodes CSAKREGSLDT. The entire CDR3 sequence reads CSAKREGSLDTQYF.

Points on this clone: The CDR3 extends 3 residues past the end of the read, so its final part is completed from the germline J gene. V usage is TRBV6-2 or TRBV6-3 and J usage is TRBJ2-6; TRBD1 matches at 8 bases. This CDR3 has 15 amino acids. V dropped 7 bases and J dropped 1; count of bases not matched to a gene: 3. Per germline, CDR1 MNHEY and CDR2 SVGEGT. CDR3 in amino acids: CASTWTGSGANVLTF. Incomplete CDR3 DNA: TGTGCCAGCACCTGGACAGGGTCTGGGGCCAACGTC.

Worth noting for this clone: The CDR3 end is not reached by the read, which stops 3 residues before it; the germline J gene fills it in. The V call is TRBV27, the J call TRBJ1-5; 12 bases are shared with TRBD1. The CDR3 runs 17 residues. V gave up 5 bases and J gave up 7 bases; unmatched junction bases: 12. The germline gives CDR1 MNHEY, CDR2 SMNVEV (reference sequence). The chain's CDR3 is CASSPFAGTGGRQPQHF. The DNA read from the CDR3 is TGTGCCAGCAGTCCATTCGCCGGGACAGGGGGCCGGCAGCCC.

Worth noting for this clone: The read terminates 3 residues ahead of where the CDR3 ends, so the germline J gene completes it. The chain is built from TRBV19 and TRBJ1-2; D is perhaps TRBD1 (5 bases). CDR1 and CDR2 (germline): LNHDA, SQIVND (reference sequence). The CDR3 is 15 amino acids. The CDR3 DNA, read in part, is TGTGCCAGTAGTATACAGGGCCCCCGAGCTGGGGAC. Residues: CASSIQGPRAGD. In full, the CDR3 reads CASSIQGPRAGDYTF.

With respect to this clone: The read stops 3 residues short of the end of the CDR3; the missing end is completed from the germline J gene. The V and J genes are TRBV18 and TRBJ2-3; 8 nucleotides line up with TRBD1. The CDR3 length is 14 residues. Germline V gene sequence: CDR1 KGHSH, CDR2 LQKENI. The CDR3 spells CASSPPDRVQPQYF. CDR3 DNA (partial): TGTGCCAGCTCACCACCGGACAGGGTTCAGCCG.

Remarks on this clone: The read falls 3 residues short of the CDR3 end, and the missing part is taken from the germline J gene. The rearrangement links TRBV20-1 to TRBJ2-5, with 10 positions matching TRBD2. This CDR3 comprises 14 residues. The germline V gene has CDR1 DFQATT and CDR2 SNEGSKA (reference sequence). V trimming: 2 bases; J trimming: 4 bases; junction bases outside the gene matches: 4. The CDR3 DNA, read in part, is TGCAGTGCTAGACCAGCGGGGGGGGGAGAGACC. This encodes CSARPAGGGET. The whole CDR3 sequence reads CSARPAGGGETQYF.

A remark on this clone: The missing CDR3 end, 3 residues past where the read stops, is filled in from the germline J gene. J is TRBJ1-1 and V is TRBV19, with D perhaps TRBD1 (5 bases). Trimming pared 1 base from V and 7 bases from J, leaving 13 bases between. This CDR3 has 14 amino acids. CDR1 and CDR2 (germline): LNHDA, SQIVND (reference sequence). Partial CDR3 DNA: TGTGCCAGTAGTATAGGCGGCAGGGTCAATGAA. This codes for CASSIGGRVNE. The whole CDR3 sequence reads CASSIGGRVNEAFF.

To note about this clone: The observed sequence ends 3 residues before the CDR3 terminus, with the missing tail filled in from the germline J gene. The chain is built from TRBV29-1 and TRBJ2-1, with 8 bases identical to TRBD1. CDR1 and CDR2 from the germline V gene are SQVTM and ANQGSEA. V lost 3 bases and J lost 3; bases outside the gene matches: 7. This CDR3 region has 15 residues. This CDR3 is CSVELQGAFYNEQFF. The part of the CDR3 DNA that was read is TGCAGCGTTGAGCTTCAGGGGGCTTTCTACAATGAG.

Turning to this clone: With the read ending 3 residues before the CDR3 end, the germline J gene is used to fill in that end. This chain connects TRBV16 to TRBJ1-3; D is undetermined. Trimming cost V 2 bases and J 8 bases, with 13 bases left between them. This CDR3 is built from 14 residues. Looked up from germline, CDR1 is KGHSY and CDR2 is FQNENV. The CDR3 here is CASSQAPTRDTIYF. The part of the CDR3 DNA that was read is TGTGCCAGCAGCCAAGCGCCAACAAGGGACACC.

Worth noting for this clone: Read coverage stops 3 residues before the CDR3 terminus; the germline J gene supplies the remainder. This rearrangement joins TRBV11-1 to TRBJ2-7; 10 bases agree with TRBD2. J lost 2 bases, V lost 5 bases, and 6 bases had no gene match. CDR1 is SGHAT, CDR2 FQDESV, per germline (reference sequence). This CDR3 comprises 15 residues. Partial CDR3 DNA: TGTGCCAGCAGCCCTATAGCGGGGGGCCCCTACGAG. Translation: CASSPIAGGPYE. In full, the CDR3 is CASSPIAGGPYEQYF.

A remark on this clone: The read terminates 3 residues ahead of where the CDR3 ends, so the germline J gene completes it. The chain couples TRBV28 to TRBJ1-5; 11 nucleotides agree with TRBD1. The germline CDR1 and CDR2 sequences are MDHEN and SYDVKM. V lost 7 bases and J lost 7; bases outside the gene matches: 9. The CDR3 runs to 15 residues. CDR3 in amino acids: CASTAAGTGGQPQHF. The CDR3 bases that were read are TGTGCCAGCACCGCGGCCGGGACAGGGGGACAGCCC.

Remarks on this clone: From the germline J gene comes the end of the CDR3, since the read stops 3 residues before it. V usage is TRBV7-2 and J usage is TRBJ1-6; D unclear. Germline V gene lookup returns CDR1 SGHTA and CDR2 FQGNSA. Trimming removed 2 bases at V and 7 bases at J, with 9 bases between. CDR3 length: 14 amino acids. The sequenced CDR3 bases are TGTGCCAGCAGCTTACAACGGGGAAATTCACCC. This sequence encodes CASSLQRGNSP. The whole CDR3 protein reads CASSLQRGNSPLHF.

Of note for this clone: The DNA ends 3 residues before the CDR3 does, and the rest of the CDR3 is filled in from the germline J gene. The chain couples TRBV5-6 to TRBJ1-4; unclear D gene. V lost 0 bases and J 5 bases, leaving 11 bases between the germline ends. The CDR3 is made up of 15 amino acids. The germline CDR1 and CDR2 sequences are SGHDT and YYEEEE. The chain's CDR3 is CASSLGPPRNEKLFF. The DNA read from the CDR3 is TGTGCCAGCAGCTTGGGCCCGCCTAGGAATGAAAAA.

Worth noting for this clone: The sequenced fragment ends 3 residues before the CDR3 boundary, so the rest is inferred from the germline J gene. The chain recombines TRBV14 with TRBJ1-4; D unresolved. This CDR3 has 13 residues. The germline V gene encodes CDR1 SGHDN and CDR2 FVKESK. The DNA read from the CDR3 is TGTGCCAGCAGCCCACAACAGACCCTCACA. It is translated as CASSPQQTLT. The whole CDR3 reads CASSPQQTLTLFF.

On this clone itself: The read is 3 residues too short to cover the CDR3 end, so that end is filled in from the germline J gene. The rearrangement joins TRBV29-1 to TRBJ1-2, with D possibly matching TRBD1 (6 bases). This CDR3 is 14 amino acids long. Looked up from germline, CDR1 is SQVTM and CDR2 is ANQGSEA. V was clipped by 4 bases and J by 5 bases, with 17 bases between them. The covered CDR3 bases are TGCAGCGTTGGATCGAGGGGGTTCCCGTATGGC. Translated: CSVGSRGFPYG. The full CDR3 protein reads CSVGSRGFPYGYTF.

As to this clone: The read ends 3 residues early relative to the CDR3; the germline J gene fills the gap. This chain links TRBV5-1 with TRBJ1-2; 10 bases line up with TRBD1. The CDR3 runs 14 residues. V was clipped by 3 bases and J by 6 bases; unmatched bases: 5. Germline V gene lookup returns CDR1 SGHRS and CDR2 YFSETQ. The CDR3 loop reads CASSSGQGSNGYTF. The CDR3 DNA, read in part, is TGCGCCAGCAGCTCGGGACAGGGGAGTAATGGC.

A remark on this clone: Read coverage stops 3 residues before the CDR3 terminus; the germline J gene supplies the remainder. The rearrangement links TRBV19 to TRBJ1-1; D gene ambiguous. Germline CDR1 reads LNHDA; CDR2 reads SQIVND (reference sequence). The CDR3 is made up of 13 amino acids. Trimming removed 6 bases from V and 6 bases from J, with 14 bases in between. Partial CDR3 DNA: TGTGCCAGTAGCCATAGCCCGGGTCCTGAA. As protein: CASSHSPGPE. In full, the CDR3 is CASSHSPGPEAFF.

Worth noting for this clone: The read finishes 3 residues shy of the CDR3 end, and the germline J gene is used to complete it. The chain links TRBV6-2 or TRBV6-3 to TRBJ2-7; 14 bases map to TRBD2. V shed 5 bases and J 6 bases; nucleotides not matched to a gene: 3. The CDR3 totals 14 residues. Germline values: CDR1 MNHEY, CDR2 SVGEGT. Partial CDR3 DNA: TGTGCCAGCAGTCCGACTAGCGGGAGGGTCGAG. Its protein is CASSPTSGRVE. The entire CDR3 is CASSPTSGRVEQYF.

As regards this clone: The observed sequence ends 3 residues before the CDR3 terminus, with the missing tail filled in from the germline J gene. The rearrangement links TRBV7-3 to TRBJ2-1; TRBD2 agrees at 11 bases. V trimming: 5 bases; J trimming: 5 bases; junction bases outside the gene matches: 5. This CDR3 comprises 15 residues. Germline CDR1 reads SGHTA; CDR2 reads FQGTGA. The DNA read from the CDR3 is TGTGCCAGCAGCACTAGCGGGAGAGATAACAATGAG. This encodes CASSTSGRDNNE. The complete CDR3 protein is CASSTSGRDNNEQFF.

With regard to this clone: The read ends 3 residues shy of where the CDR3 ends; the end is completed using the germline J gene. This chain uses TRBV10-3 with TRBJ2-1; the D gene is possibly TRBD2 (6 bases). The CDR3 spans 16 residues. Germline-derived CDR1 and CDR2 are ENHRY and SYGVKD. Trimming shortened V by 0 bases and J by 0 bases, and 9 bases separated the two germline ends. The CDR3 region is CAISESRGSSYNEQFF. The CDR3 DNA, read in part, is TGTGCCATCAGTGAGTCGCGGGGCAGCTCCTACAATGAG.

In the case of this clone: The read terminates 3 residues before the CDR3 end, so the remaining end is supplied by the germline J gene. V is TRBV19 and J is TRBJ1-4, with 9 nucleotides matching TRBD1. The CDR3 contains 13 residues. The V gene's germline CDR1 is LNHDA and CDR2 SQIVND (reference sequence). CDR3 protein: CASSRTGDSPLFF. CDR3 DNA, as far as it was read: TGTGCCAGTAGCCGGACAGGGGATTCACCA.

Points on this clone: The CDR3 extends 3 residues past the end of the read, so its final part is completed from the germline J gene. V and J are TRBV5-4 and TRBJ2-2; maybe TRBD1 (6 bases). The CDR3 totals 15 residues. The germline gives CDR1 SGHNT, CDR2 YYREEE (reference sequence). The part of the CDR3 DNA that was read is TGTGCCAGCAGCTTGGATCTGGGGGCCGAGGAAAAG. Protein: CASSLDLGAEEK. The full CDR3 is CASSLDLGAEEKLFF.

In the case of this clone: At one end the junction does not follow the germline gene, possibly because of a read error. The read ends 3 residues shy of where the CDR3 ends; the end is completed using the germline J gene. The sample holds other DNA sequences that translate to the same CDR3. The chain combines TRBV30 with TRBJ1-3; no clear D gene. Germline loops: CDR1 GTSNPN, CDR2 SVGIG (reference sequence). CDR3 size: 16 residues. The CDR3 DNA, read in part, is TGTGCCTGGAGTGTACCGCGGGCCTTCTCTGGAAACACA. Translated: CAWSVPRAFSGNT. The CDR3 in full is CAWSVPRAFSGNTIYF.

Note on this clone: The read is 3 residues too short to cover the CDR3 end, so that end is filled in from the germline J gene. The chain employs TRBV7-2 and TRBJ1-2; D ambiguous. Germline assignment: CDR1 SGHTA and CDR2 FQGNSA. The CDR3 is made up of 16 amino acids. Trimming shortened V by 0 bases and J by 4 bases, and 15 bases separated the two germline ends. CDR3 DNA, as far as it was read: TGTGCCAGCAGCTTAGCGCTTAGGAAGGGTAGCTATGGC. Translating it yields CASSLALRKGSYG. The full CDR3 sequence reads CASSLALRKGSYGYTF.

In regard to this clone: The sequence runs out 3 residues before the end of the CDR3; the remainder is reconstructed from the germline J gene. The chain employs TRBV7-9 and TRBJ1-2; 9 bases map to TRBD1. This CDR3 region has 13 residues. Germline V gene lookup returns CDR1 SEHNR and CDR2 FQNEAQ (reference sequence). The CDR3 sequence: CASSSGQGKGYTF. CDR3 DNA (partial): TGTGCCAGCAGCTCGGGACAGGGCAAGGGC. The variable domain in full, with the rest retrieved from reference TRBV7-9 and TRBJ1-2, is DTGVSQNPRHKITKRGQNVTFRCDPISEHNRLYWYRQTLGQGPEFLTYFQNEAQLEKSRLLSDRFSAERPKGSFSTLEIQRTEQGDSAMYLCASSSGQGKGYTFGSGTRLTVV.